This TCR beta chain was captured in a study of cytomegalovirus exposure and HLA in healthy donors. In the study overall: A previous analysis identified 95 million to 130 million unique TCR beta sequences derived from roughly 190 million T cells. Points from the study as a whole: Several of the most significant clusters appeared linked to common viral pathogens, based on a later analysis. Another analysis was done later, and it associated approximately 17,000 TCR beta sequences with HLA alleles at 0.05 false discovery rate.

Healthy people donating bone marrow made up the donors. In regard to this clone: Its cognate antigen is unknown.

CDR3 length: 17 residues. Per the germline V gene, CDR1 is SGHNT and CDR2 is YENEEA. Trimming left V 1 base short and J 0 bases short, with 13 bases between. PCR used 60 Vbeta primers and 13 Jbeta primers. Clones were read by immunoSEQ multiplex PCR, and TCRdb kept only the in-frame ones, dropping some. The table shows 200,000 or so clones, with over 75% occurring only once. Input material: PBMCs. This TCR derives from a man aged 18 to 29 in good health and CMV-seronegative. The V and J genes are TRBV11-3 and TRBJ2-1; weak D call: TRBD1 (6 bases). CDR3 protein: CASSLGHRESSYNEQFF. CDR3 in DNA: TGTGCCAGCAGCTTAGGGCACAGGGAGAGCTCCTACAATGAGCAGTTCTTC.